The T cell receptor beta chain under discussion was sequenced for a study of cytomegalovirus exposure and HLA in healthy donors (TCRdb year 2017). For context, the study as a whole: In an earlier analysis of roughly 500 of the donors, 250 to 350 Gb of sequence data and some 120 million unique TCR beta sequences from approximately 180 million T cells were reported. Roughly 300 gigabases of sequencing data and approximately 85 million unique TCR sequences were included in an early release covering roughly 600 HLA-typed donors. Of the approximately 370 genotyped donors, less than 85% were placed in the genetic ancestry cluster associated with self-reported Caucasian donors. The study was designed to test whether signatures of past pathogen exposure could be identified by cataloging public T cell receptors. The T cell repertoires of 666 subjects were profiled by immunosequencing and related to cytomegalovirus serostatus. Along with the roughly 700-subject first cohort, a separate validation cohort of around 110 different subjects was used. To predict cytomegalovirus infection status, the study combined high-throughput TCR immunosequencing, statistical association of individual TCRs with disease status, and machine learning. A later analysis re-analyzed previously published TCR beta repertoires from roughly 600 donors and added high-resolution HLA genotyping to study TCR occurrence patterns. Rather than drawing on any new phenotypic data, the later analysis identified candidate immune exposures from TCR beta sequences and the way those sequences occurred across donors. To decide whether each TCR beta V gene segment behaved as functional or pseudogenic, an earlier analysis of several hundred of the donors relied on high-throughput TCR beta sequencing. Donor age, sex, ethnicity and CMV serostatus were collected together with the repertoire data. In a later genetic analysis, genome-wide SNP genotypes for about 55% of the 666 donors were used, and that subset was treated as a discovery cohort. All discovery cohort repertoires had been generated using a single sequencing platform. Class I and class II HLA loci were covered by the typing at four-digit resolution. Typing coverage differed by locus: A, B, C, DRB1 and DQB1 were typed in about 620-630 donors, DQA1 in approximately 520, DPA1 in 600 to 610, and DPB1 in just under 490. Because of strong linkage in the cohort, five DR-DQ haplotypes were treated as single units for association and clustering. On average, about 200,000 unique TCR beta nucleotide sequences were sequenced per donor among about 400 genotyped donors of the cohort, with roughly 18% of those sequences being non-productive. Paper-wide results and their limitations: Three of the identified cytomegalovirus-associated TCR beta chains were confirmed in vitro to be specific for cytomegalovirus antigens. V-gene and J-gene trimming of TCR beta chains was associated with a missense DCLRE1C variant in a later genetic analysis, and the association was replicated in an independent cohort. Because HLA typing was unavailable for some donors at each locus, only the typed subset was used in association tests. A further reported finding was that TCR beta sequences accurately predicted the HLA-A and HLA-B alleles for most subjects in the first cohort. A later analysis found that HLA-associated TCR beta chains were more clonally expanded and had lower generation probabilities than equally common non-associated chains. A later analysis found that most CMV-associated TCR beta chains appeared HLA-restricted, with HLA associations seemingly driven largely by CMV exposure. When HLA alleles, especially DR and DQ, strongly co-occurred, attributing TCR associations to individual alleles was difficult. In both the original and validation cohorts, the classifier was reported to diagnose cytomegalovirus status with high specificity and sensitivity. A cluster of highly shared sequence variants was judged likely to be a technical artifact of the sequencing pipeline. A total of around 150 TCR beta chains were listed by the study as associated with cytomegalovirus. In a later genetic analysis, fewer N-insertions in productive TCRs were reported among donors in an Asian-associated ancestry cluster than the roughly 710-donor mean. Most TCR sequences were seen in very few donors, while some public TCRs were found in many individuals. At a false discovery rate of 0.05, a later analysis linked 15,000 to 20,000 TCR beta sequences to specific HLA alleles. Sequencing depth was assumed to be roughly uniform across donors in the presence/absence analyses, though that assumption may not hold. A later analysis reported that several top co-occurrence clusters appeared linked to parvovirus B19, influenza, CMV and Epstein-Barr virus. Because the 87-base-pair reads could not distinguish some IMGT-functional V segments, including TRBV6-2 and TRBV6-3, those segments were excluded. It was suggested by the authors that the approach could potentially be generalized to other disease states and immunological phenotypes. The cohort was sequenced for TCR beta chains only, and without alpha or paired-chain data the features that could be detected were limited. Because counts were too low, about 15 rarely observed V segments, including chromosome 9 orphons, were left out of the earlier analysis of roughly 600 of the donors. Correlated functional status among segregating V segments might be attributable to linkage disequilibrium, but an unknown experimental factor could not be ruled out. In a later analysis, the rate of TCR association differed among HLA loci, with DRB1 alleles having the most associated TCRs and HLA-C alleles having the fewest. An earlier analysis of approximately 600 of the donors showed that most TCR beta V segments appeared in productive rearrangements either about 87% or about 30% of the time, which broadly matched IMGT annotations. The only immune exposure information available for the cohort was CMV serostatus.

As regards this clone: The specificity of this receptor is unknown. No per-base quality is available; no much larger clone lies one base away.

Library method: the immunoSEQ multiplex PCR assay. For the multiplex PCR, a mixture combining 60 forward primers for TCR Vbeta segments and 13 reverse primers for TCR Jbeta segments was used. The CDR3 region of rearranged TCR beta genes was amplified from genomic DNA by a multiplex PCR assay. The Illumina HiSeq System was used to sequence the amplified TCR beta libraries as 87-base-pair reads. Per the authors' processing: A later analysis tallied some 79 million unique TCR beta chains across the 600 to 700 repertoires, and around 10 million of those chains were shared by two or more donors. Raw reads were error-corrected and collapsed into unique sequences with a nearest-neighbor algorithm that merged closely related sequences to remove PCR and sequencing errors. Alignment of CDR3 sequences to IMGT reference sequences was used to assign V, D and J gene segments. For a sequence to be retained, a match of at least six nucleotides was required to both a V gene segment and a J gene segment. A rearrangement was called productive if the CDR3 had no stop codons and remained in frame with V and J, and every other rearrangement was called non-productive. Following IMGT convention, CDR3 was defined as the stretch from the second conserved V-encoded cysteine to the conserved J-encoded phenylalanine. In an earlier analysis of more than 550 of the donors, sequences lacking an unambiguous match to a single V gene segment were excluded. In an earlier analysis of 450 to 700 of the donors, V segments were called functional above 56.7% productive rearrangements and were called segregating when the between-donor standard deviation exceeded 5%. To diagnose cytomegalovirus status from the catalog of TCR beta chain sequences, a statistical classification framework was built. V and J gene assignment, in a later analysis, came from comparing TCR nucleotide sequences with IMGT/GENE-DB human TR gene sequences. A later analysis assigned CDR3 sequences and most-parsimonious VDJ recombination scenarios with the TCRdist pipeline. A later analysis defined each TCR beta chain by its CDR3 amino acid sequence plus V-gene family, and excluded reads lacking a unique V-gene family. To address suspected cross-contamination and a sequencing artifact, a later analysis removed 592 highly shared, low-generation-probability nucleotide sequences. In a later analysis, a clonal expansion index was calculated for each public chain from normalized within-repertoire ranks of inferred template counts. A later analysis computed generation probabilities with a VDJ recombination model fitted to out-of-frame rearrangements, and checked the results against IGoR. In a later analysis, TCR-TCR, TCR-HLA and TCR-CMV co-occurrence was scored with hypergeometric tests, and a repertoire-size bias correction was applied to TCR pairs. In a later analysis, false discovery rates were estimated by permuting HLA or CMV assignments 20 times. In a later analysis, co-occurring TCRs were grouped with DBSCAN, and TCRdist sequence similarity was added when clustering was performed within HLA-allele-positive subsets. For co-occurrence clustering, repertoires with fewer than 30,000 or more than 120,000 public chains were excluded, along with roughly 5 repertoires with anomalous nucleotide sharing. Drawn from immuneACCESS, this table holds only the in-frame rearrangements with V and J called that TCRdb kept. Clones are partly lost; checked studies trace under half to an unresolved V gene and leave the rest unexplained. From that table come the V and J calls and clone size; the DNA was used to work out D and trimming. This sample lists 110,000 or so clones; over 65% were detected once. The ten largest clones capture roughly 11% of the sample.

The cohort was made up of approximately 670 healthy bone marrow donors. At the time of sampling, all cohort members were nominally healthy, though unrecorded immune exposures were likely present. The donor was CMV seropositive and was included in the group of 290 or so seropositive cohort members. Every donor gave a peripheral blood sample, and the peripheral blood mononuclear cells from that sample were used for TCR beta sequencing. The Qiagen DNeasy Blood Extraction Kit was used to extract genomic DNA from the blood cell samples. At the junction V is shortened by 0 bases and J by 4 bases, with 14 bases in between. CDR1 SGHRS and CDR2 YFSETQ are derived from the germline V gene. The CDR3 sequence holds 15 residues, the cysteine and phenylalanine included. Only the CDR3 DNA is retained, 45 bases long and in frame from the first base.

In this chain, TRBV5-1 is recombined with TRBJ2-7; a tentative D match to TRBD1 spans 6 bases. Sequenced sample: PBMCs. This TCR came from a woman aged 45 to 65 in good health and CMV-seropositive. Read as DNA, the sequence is TGCGCCAGCAGCTTGGGAGGGGGAAGTGGGTACGAGCAGTACTTC. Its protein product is CASSLGGGSGYEQYF.